This is a list of T cell receptor beta chains from one sample in a study of blood T cells in healthy people across ages. TCRdb re-analysed the 5' RACE reads in MiXCR, keeping a single row per CDR3 protein. Of around 1.1 million distinct CDR3 sequences listed, around two fifths are singletons. The source material was blood. These receptors all come from a man in his late teens or twenties in good health. CDR3s include the opening cysteine and the closing phenylalanine or tryptophan. The D gene is left open where the match is weak. For some rows the clone size is stated as once, few or many, or as a class when expanded; others skip it.

j_call v_call clone_size d_call cdr3_nt cdr3_aa
TRBJ1-1 TRBV7-6 NA NA TGTGCCAGCAGCTTAGCGACATCCACTGAAGCTTTCTTT CASSLATSTEAFF
TRBJ1-2 TRBV7-9 NA NA TGTGCCAGCAGCTTAGCCCCTGACACCTTCTATGGCTACACCTTC CASSLAPDTFYGYTF
TRBJ2-7 TRBV27 NA NA TGTGCCAGCAGCCCACGACGGAGGACCTACGAGCAGTACTTC CASSPRRRTYEQYF
TRBJ2-7 TRBV7-2 NA NA TGTGCCAGCAGCGTCGATGCTAACAATGAGCAGTACTTC CASSVDANNEQYF
TRBJ2-5 TRBV29-1 NA NA TGCAGCACCAGGGAAGGTGGCCAAGAGACCCAGTACTTC CSTREGGQETQYF
TRBJ2-6 TRBV21-1 NA NA TGTGCCAGTCACTCTGGGGCCAACGTCCTGACTTTC CASHSGANVLTF
TRBJ1-4 TRBV7-2 once NA TGTGCCAGCAGCTTCAACCGGGCCTTTAATGAAAAACTGTTTTTT CASSFNRAFNEKLFF
TRBJ2-1 TRBV24-1 few TRBD2 TGTGCCACCAGTGATTTGCCTAGCGGGGCATCCTACAATGAGCAGTTCTTC CATSDLPSGASYNEQFF
TRBJ2-3 TRBV7-2 NA NA TGTGCCAGCAGCTTAGCGACAGCTGGTTACACAGATACGCAGTATTTT CASSLATAGYTDTQYF
TRBJ2-1 TRBV6-5 NA TRBD1 TGTGCCAGCAGAAGGGGGACAGGGGACAATGGGCAGTTCTTC CASRRGTGDNGQFF
TRBJ2-1 TRBV9 few TRBD2 TGTGCCAGCAGCGACCGCCCGGGGGGGGTCTCCTACAATGAGCAGTTCTTC CASSDRPGGVSYNEQFF
TRBJ2-5 TRBV20-1 NA TRBD1 TGCAGTTACAACAGGGGGTCCCAAGAGACCCAGTACTTC CSYNRGSQETQYF
TRBJ2-1 TRBV3-1 NA TRBD2 TGTGCCAGCAGCGCCCGGGGGGGCCCGAATTTGTTCGTGCAGTTCTTC CASSARGGPNLFVQFF
TRBJ2-3 TRBV10-3 few TRBD2 TGTGCCATCAGTAAACTAGCGGGGATCCCTAGCGCGCAGTATTTT CAISKLAGIPSAQYF